The 10 T cell receptor beta chains below were found in one sample sequenced in a study of shared clonotypes between healthy human individuals. Clones were sequenced by immunoSEQ multiplex PCR, and TCRdb holds only the in-frame ones, with some missing. Altogether about 2.1 million clones are present, just over 90% being singletons, with the ten largest covering 1.5% to 2%. Positively selected for CCR7, the CD45RO-negative cells used as naive CD8 cells excluded terminally differentiated effector memory CD45RA+ cells. The sample consisted of naive CD8+ T cells from PBMCs. Source of these receptors: a man between 18 and 35 years old in good health. Some clones in this sample may be carry-over from other donors' samples.

The chain carries TRBV5-6 and TRBJ1-5; 7 positions agree with TRBD1. In germline, CDR1 is SGHDT, CDR2 YYEEEE. The V gene end was trimmed by 0 bases and the J gene end by 3 bases; junction bases not matched to a gene: 3. The CDR3 loop spans 15 amino acids. The CDR3 DNA reads as TGTGCCAGCAGCTTGGGAGGGGGCCCCAATCAGCCCCAGCATTTT. Encoded protein: CASSLGGGPNQPQHF.

CDR3 region: CASNVAGEGAYNEQFF. CDR3 in DNA: TGTGCCAGCAACGTAGCGGGAGAGGGGGCCTACAATGAGCAGTTCTTC. The genes are TRBV27 and TRBJ2-1; 9 nucleotides align to TRBD2. V lost 7 bases to trimming and J lost 2 bases; unmatched junction nucleotides: 9. This CDR3 has 16 residues. The V gene's germline CDR1 is MNHEY and CDR2 SMNVEV (reference sequence).

The genes are TRBV4-2 and TRBJ2-3; 9 bases agree with TRBD2. This CDR3 spans 17 amino acids. The germline V gene encodes CDR1 LGHNA and CDR2 YNFKEQ. Trimming at V came to 0 bases and at J to 2 bases, leaving 6 bases not matched to a gene. CDR3 protein: CASSQDLAGDLTDTQYF. In DNA form, the CDR3 reads TGTGCCAGCAGCCAAGATTTAGCGGGAGATCTCACAGATACGCAGTATTTT.

This chain links TRBV10-3 with TRBJ1-1; maybe TRBD1 (5 bases). The CDR3 has 15 residues. Germline V gene sequence: CDR1 ENHRY, CDR2 SYGVKD. V lost 2 bases, J lost 0 bases, and 10 bases lay in between. CDR3 sequence: CAISEQGVMNTEAFF. CDR3 DNA: TGTGCCATCAGTGAGCAGGGCGTCATGAACACTGAAGCTTTCTTT.

This CDR3 reads CASSVAQVAGGPTDTQYF. DNA of the CDR3: TGTGCCAGCAGCGTAGCCCAGGTGGCGGGAGGGCCCACAGATACGCAGTATTTT. The rearrangement links TRBV9 to TRBJ2-3; 9 nucleotides match TRBD2. Germline V gives CDR1 SGDLS, CDR2 YYNGEE. With V trimmed by 0 bases and J by 2 bases, 10 bases remained unmatched. This CDR3 comprises 18 residues. The full variable domain, with the rest looked up from reference TRBV9 and TRBJ2-3, is DSGVTQTPKHLITATGQRVTLRCSPRSGDLSVYWYQQSLDQGLQFLIQYYNGEERAKGNILERFSAQQFPDLHSELNLSSLELGDSALYFCASSVAQVAGGPTDTQYFGPGTRLTVL.

The V gene is TRBV28, the J gene TRBJ1-2; TRBD1 aligns across 8 bases. Germline V gene lookup returns CDR1 MDHEN and CDR2 SYDVKM. The CDR3 extends over 16 amino acids. The J segment lost 0 bases and the V segment lost 8 bases, leaving 11 bases of the junction unmatched. CDR3: CASLNRGISANYGYTF. Here the CDR3 DNA reads TGTGCCAGCCTTAACAGGGGGATATCGGCTAACTATGGCTACACCTTC.

This clone was found once. The chain employs TRBV30 and TRBJ2-1, with 7 bases identical to TRBD2. Trimming at V came to 1 base and at J to 1 base, leaving 10 bases not matched to a gene. Per germline, CDR1 GTSNPN and CDR2 SVGIG (reference sequence). The CDR3 length is 17 residues. CDR3 sequence (DNA): TGTGCCTGGAGTGACCCCCTAGCGGAGACTTCCTACAATGAGCAGTTCTTC. It yields the protein CAWSDPLAETSYNEQFF.

The chain employs TRBV2 and TRBJ1-4; possible D gene TRBD1, 5 bases. Germline lookup yields CDR1 SNHLY and CDR2 FYNNEI. The V end was cut by 3 bases, the J end by 5 bases, with 16 bases between. There are 16 residues in the CDR3. The CDR3 nucleotides read TGTGCCAGCAGTGAGCTAAAGGGACGGAGGAATGAAAAACTGTTTTTT. It translates to CASSELKGRRNEKLFF.

CDR3 residues: CASSADGSGYNEQFF. The CDR3 nucleotides are TGTGCCAGCAGTGCGGACGGGAGTGGCTACAATGAGCAGTTCTTC. This sequence joins TRBV6-4 and TRBJ2-1; TRBD2 is a possible D gene (6 bases). This CDR3 is built from 15 residues. V was shortened by 4 bases and J by 3 bases, with 13 bases between the two germline ends. In germline, CDR1 is MRHNA, CDR2 SNTAGT.

The chain has TRBV7-8 and TRBJ2-3; D unresolved. Per the germline V gene, CDR1 is SGHVS and CDR2 is FQNEAQ. The V gene lost 2 bases and the J gene lost 5 bases, with 23 bases spanning the gap. The CDR3 has 18 amino acids. DNA of the CDR3: TGTGCCAGCAGCTTAATCTTTGAGGTCCTCCCACCGGGAGATACGCAGTATTTT. Its protein is CASSLIFEVLPPGDTQYF.